This TCR beta chain was found in a study of T cells in women clearing cervical HPV infection (dated by TCRdb to the late 2010s). Context from the whole study: Cases were approximately 25 women with histologically confirmed HPV16-related CIN3 or worse, including 2 invasive cancers. The 25 or so controls were women who cleared a single incident HPV16 infection within 12 months without developing precancer or cancer. This exploratory proof-of-principle case-control study, nested within the Guanacaste HPV Natural History Study in Costa Rica, compared TCR repertoires among women with different cervical HPV16 outcomes. Quality controls consisted of five blinded duplicates per group, for a total of about 60 samples made up of approximately 50 participants and around 10 replicates. Since HLA typing was available for only a few women, HLA type could not be ruled out as a confounder. Cases were matched to controls by age within five years and by the year the sample was collected. Among cases, blood sampling came a median of roughly 140 days after lesion detection, with an interquartile range of about 85 to 200 days. The parent cohort enrolled roughly 9,400 women aged 18 or older in Guanacaste, Costa Rica, in about 1993 to 1995 and followed the women for more than six years. Cases had a median age of about 34 years compared with 37 to 45 for controls, and baseline characteristics showed no significant differences between the groups. Blood from cases was drawn at the visit where the lesion was first identified, while blood from controls was drawn once the infection was no longer detected.

From V the trimming removes 3 bases and from J it removes 3 bases, while the gene matches leave 2 bases of the junction unaccounted for. From a lookup of the germline V gene (reference sequence), CDR1 and CDR2 are SGHNT and YYREEE. Inclusive of the bounding cysteine and phenylalanine, the CDR3 is 14 residues long. Only the CDR3 bases that were read are kept: 33 of them, in frame from base 1. Using the immunoSEQ assay, multiplex PCR amplified TCR beta CDR3 regions from an average of about 1.1 ug of genomic DNA per sample. Primer bias was corrected in the assay by using a complete synthetic TCR repertoire to establish an amplification baseline. The amplicons were sequenced using the Illumina platform. In the source study's methods: Error correction of the sequences involved clustering with frequency ratios plus a modified nearest-neighbor algorithm, after which the sequences were analyzed in the immunoSEQ Analyzer using IMGT gene definitions. At each rarefaction depth, TCR richness and evenness were averaged across 20 rarefaction repeats, and samples with fewer sequences than that depth were excluded. Wilcoxon rank sum tests with FDR correction were used to compare relative abundances of V, D and J genes between the groups. Blinded duplicates gave an intraclass correlation of under 97% for TCR richness and an average of about 76% across over 55 gene segments. The table comes from immuneACCESS by way of TCRdb, which keeps in-frame sequences with V and J called. Part of the clones is missing from these tables; in studies checked, under half for an unresolved V gene and the rest for unknown reasons. The V and J calls and clone size were taken over from that table, and D and trimming were inferred from the DNA. The table of this sample itemizes over 30,000 clones. The top ten constitute 4.5% to 6% of the sample.

The investigation overall reported the following: Cases were distinguished from controls with an estimated AUC of about 0.8 by random forest classifiers combining richness and V gene abundances. Because of the cross-sectional design, the study could not determine whether the associations came before infection or resulted from infection, and neither effector/memory subsets nor HPV-specific T cells were isolated. Cases had lower TRBV6-7 relative abundance than controls (around 0.11% versus 0.15%; Bonferroni P = 0.0008). CIN3+ cases had significantly higher TCR repertoire richness than controls across sequencing depths, but evenness did not differ between the groups. Because the number of T cells per sample was unknown, the richness differences could reflect varying T-cell content rather than repertoire biology.

Every participant had a single incident cervical HPV16 infection, and women with prevalent HPV16 infections were excluded. Cervical HPV DNA was detected with MY09/MY11 PCR, and genotyping was done by dot-blot hybridization. Roughly 16 mL of heparinized blood were centrifuged, and the buffy coat was split into aliquots, frozen at -30 degrees C, and then kept at -80 degrees C. Genomic DNA was extracted from buffy coat specimens using QIAGEN kits. Regarding this clone: Its antigen remains undetermined. The read comes to an end 3 residues before the CDR3 does, leaving the germline J gene to fill in the end.

This sequence originates from a woman aged 18 to 75 with a cervical HPV16 infection that either progressed to CIN3+ or cleared (not recorded which). The rearranged segments are TRBV5-4 and TRBJ1-3; 8 of the junction bases match TRBD1. Input material: blood buffy coat. CDR3 DNA (partial): TGTGCCAGCAGCTCGGACAGGGATGGAAACACC. Its product reads: CASSSDRDGNT. The CDR3 in full is CASSSDRDGNTIYF. The reference TRBV5-4 and TRBJ1-3 proteins fill in what lies around the CDR3, so the full variable domain reads ETGVTQSPTHLIKTRGQQVTLRCSSQSGHNTVSWYQQALGQGPQFIFQYYREEENGRGNFPPRFSGLQFPNYSSELNVNALELDDSALYLCASSSDRDGNTIYFGEGSWLTVV.